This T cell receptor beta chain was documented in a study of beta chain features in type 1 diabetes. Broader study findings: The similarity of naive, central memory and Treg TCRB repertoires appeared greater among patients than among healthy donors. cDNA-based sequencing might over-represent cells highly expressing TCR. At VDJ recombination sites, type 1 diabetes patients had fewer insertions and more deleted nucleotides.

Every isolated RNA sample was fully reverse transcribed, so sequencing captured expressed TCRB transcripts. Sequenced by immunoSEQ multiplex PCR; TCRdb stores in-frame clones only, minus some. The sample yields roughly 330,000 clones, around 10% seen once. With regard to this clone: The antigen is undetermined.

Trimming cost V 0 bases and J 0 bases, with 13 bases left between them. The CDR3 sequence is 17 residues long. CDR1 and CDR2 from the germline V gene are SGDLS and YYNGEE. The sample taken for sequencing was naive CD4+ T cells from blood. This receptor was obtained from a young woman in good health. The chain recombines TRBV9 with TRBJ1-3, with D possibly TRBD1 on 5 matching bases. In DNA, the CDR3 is TGTGCCAGCAGCGTAGGTGGACACCGGAGCTCTGGAAACACCATATATTTT. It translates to CASSVGGHRSSGNTIYF.